This is a list of T cell receptor beta chains from one sample in a study of T cell responses to AZD1222 COVID-19 vaccine. The repertoire was sequenced with immunoSEQ multiplex PCR; TCRdb's copy has only in-frame clones and lacks some. Of tens of thousands of clones in the sample, around 90% were seen once. The sample here was peripheral blood, taken on day 0 of AZD1222 vaccination. The source of these receptors is an adult in good health. The CDR3 runs from the conserved cysteine through the conserved F or W. The order of the fields is D gene, J gene, CDR3 length, V gene, clone size, CDR3 protein, CDR3 DNA. The D gene is left open where the match is weak. The size entry is marked missing in some rows and otherwise reads once, few, many or a size class.

d_gene: -; j_gene: TRBJ2-1; len: 14; v_gene: TRBV6-5; abundance: -; CDR3aa: CASSYPGPRREQFF; CDR3nt: TGTGCCAGCAGTTACCCGGGTCCCCGGCGCGAGCAGTTCTTC
d_gene: -; j_gene: TRBJ1-2; len: 12; v_gene: TRBV29-1; abundance: few; CDR3aa: CSVGGRNYGYTF; CDR3nt: TGCAGCGTGGGCGGGAGAAACTATGGCTACACCTTC
d_gene: -; j_gene: TRBJ1-2; len: 13; v_gene: TRBV5-1; abundance: -; CDR3aa: CASGDGGLYGYTF; CDR3nt: TGCGCCAGCGGCGACGGGGGCCTCTATGGCTACACCTTC
d_gene: -; j_gene: TRBJ1-6; len: 12; v_gene: TRBV14; abundance: -; CDR3aa: CASSFFNSPLHF; CDR3nt: TGTGCCAGCAGCTTCTTTAATTCACCCCTCCACTTT
d_gene: -; j_gene: TRBJ1-5; len: 13; v_gene: TRBV29-1; abundance: -; CDR3aa: CSVLVPPSWAQHF; CDR3nt: TGCAGCGTCCTTGTCCCCCCGTCCTGGGCCCAGCATTTT
d_gene: -; j_gene: TRBJ2-6; len: 15; v_gene: TRBV27; abundance: -; CDR3aa: CASSSRSSGANVLTF; CDR3nt: TGTGCCAGCAGTTCGAGGTCCTCTGGGGCCAACGTCCTGACTTTC
d_gene: TRBD1; j_gene: TRBJ1-4; len: 14; v_gene: TRBV28; abundance: -; CDR3aa: CASSLAGGAEKLFF; CDR3nt: TGTGCCAGCAGTTTGGCAGGGGGTGCTGAAAAACTGTTTTTT
d_gene: -; j_gene: TRBJ1-1; len: 15; v_gene: TRBV5-1; abundance: -; CDR3aa: CASSLVGDRFTEAFF; CDR3nt: TGCGCCAGCAGCTTGGTGGGGGATCGCTTCACTGAAGCTTTCTTT
d_gene: -; j_gene: TRBJ2-4; len: 15; v_gene: TRBV6-2/TRBV6-3; abundance: -; CDR3aa: CASSYSRQSKNIQYF; CDR3nt: TGTGCCAGCAGTTACTCGAGACAGTCGAAAAACATTCAGTACTTC
d_gene: TRBD1; j_gene: TRBJ1-1; len: 17; v_gene: TRBV19; abundance: -; CDR3aa: CASSTLDRGPKGTEAFF; CDR3nt: TGTGCCAGTAGTACCCTGGACAGGGGGCCCAAGGGCACTGAAGCTTTCTTT
d_gene: TRBD2; j_gene: TRBJ2-2; len: 14; v_gene: TRBV29-1; abundance: -; CDR3aa: CSAGGTLETGELFF; CDR3nt: TGCAGCGCCGGGGGGACTTTAGAAACCGGGGAGCTGTTTTTT
d_gene: TRBD1; j_gene: TRBJ1-2; len: 12; v_gene: TRBV6-2/TRBV6-3; abundance: once; CDR3aa: CASSQGAYGYTF; CDR3nt: TGTGCCAGCAGTCAGGGGGCATATGGCTACACCTTC
d_gene: -; j_gene: TRBJ1-1; len: 12; v_gene: TRBV10-1; abundance: -; CDR3aa: CVRDVGNTEAFF; CDR3nt: TGCGTGAGGGACGTAGGGAACACTGAAGCTTTCTTT
d_gene: -; j_gene: TRBJ2-7; len: 15; v_gene: TRBV15; abundance: -; CDR3aa: CATSREGGPSYEQYF; CDR3nt: TGTGCCACCAGCAGAGAAGGCGGACCCTCCTACGAGCAGTACTTC
d_gene: -; j_gene: TRBJ2-7; len: 14; v_gene: TRBV5-1; abundance: -; CDR3aa: CASSLWTESYEQYF; CDR3nt: TGCGCCAGCAGCTTATGGACAGAGTCCTACGAGCAGTACTTC
d_gene: TRBD1; j_gene: TRBJ1-6; len: 14; v_gene: TRBV19; abundance: -; CDR3aa: CASSVGQGHSPLHF; CDR3nt: TGTGCCAGTAGTGTCGGACAGGGACACTCACCCCTCCACTTT
d_gene: TRBD2; j_gene: TRBJ2-5; len: 16; v_gene: TRBV5-5; abundance: -; CDR3aa: CASSLSPAGGQETQYF; CDR3nt: TGTGCCAGCAGCTTGTCTCCGGCGGGGGGGCAAGAGACCCAGTACTTC
d_gene: -; j_gene: TRBJ1-6; len: 16; v_gene: TRBV6-6; abundance: -; CDR3aa: CASRAKSSSYNSPLHF; CDR3nt: TGTGCCAGCAGGGCCAAATCGTCCTCCTATAATTCACCCCTCCACTTT
d_gene: -; j_gene: TRBJ2-1; len: 14; v_gene: TRBV20-1; abundance: -; CDR3aa: CSASLGEYYNEQFF; CDR3nt: TGCAGTGCTAGTTTGGGGGAATACTACAATGAGCAGTTCTTC
d_gene: TRBD2; j_gene: TRBJ2-1; len: 14; v_gene: TRBV5-4; abundance: -; CDR3aa: CASSVRSGGNEQFF; CDR3nt: TGTGCCAGCAGCGTGCGCAGCGGGGGAAATGAGCAGTTCTTC
d_gene: TRBD2; j_gene: TRBJ2-3; len: 18; v_gene: TRBV10-2; abundance: -; CDR3aa: CASTKTLGLAGSTDTQYF; CDR3nt: TGCGCCAGCACCAAGACTCTGGGACTAGCGGGTAGCACAGATACGCAGTATTTT
d_gene: TRBD1; j_gene: TRBJ1-1; len: 13; v_gene: TRBV7-3; abundance: -; CDR3aa: CASSRQGNTEAFF; CDR3nt: TGTGCCAGCAGCCGACAGGGTAACACTGAAGCTTTCTTT
d_gene: -; j_gene: TRBJ1-4; len: 17; v_gene: TRBV19; abundance: -; CDR3aa: CASSGSEGNMMGEKLFF; CDR3nt: TGTGCCAGTAGCGGATCGGAGGGCAATATGATGGGGGAAAAACTGTTTTTT
d_gene: -; j_gene: TRBJ2-5; len: 13; v_gene: TRBV18; abundance: -; CDR3aa: CASSPGNKETQYF; CDR3nt: TGTGCCAGCTCCCCCGGAAATAAGGAGACCCAGTACTTC
d_gene: -; j_gene: TRBJ1-2; len: 14; v_gene: TRBV5-1; abundance: -; CDR3aa: CASSLEHGLWGYTF; CDR3nt: TGCGCCAGCAGCTTGGAACACGGCCTCTGGGGCTACACCTTC
d_gene: -; j_gene: TRBJ1-6; len: 14; v_gene: TRBV3-1/TRBV3-2; abundance: -; CDR3aa: CASSPGVDNSPLHF; CDR3nt: TGTGCCAGCAGCCCGGGTGTAGACAATTCACCCCTCCACTTT
d_gene: TRBD1; j_gene: TRBJ1-2; len: 15; v_gene: TRBV3-1/TRBV3-2; abundance: -; CDR3aa: CASSRNRGWGYGYTF; CDR3nt: TGTGCCAGCAGCCGAAACAGGGGCTGGGGCTATGGCTACACCTTC
d_gene: TRBD2; j_gene: TRBJ2-3; len: 17; v_gene: TRBV5-4; abundance: -; CDR3aa: CASSEKLAGASTDTQYF; CDR3nt: TGTGCCAGCAGCGAAAAACTAGCGGGGGCCTCCACAGATACGCAGTATTTT
d_gene: -; j_gene: TRBJ2-6; len: 16; v_gene: TRBV7-9; abundance: -; CDR3aa: CASSPQTFSGANVLTF; CDR3nt: TGTGCCAGCAGCCCCCAAACTTTCTCTGGGGCCAACGTCCTGACTTTC
d_gene: -; j_gene: TRBJ1-3; len: 15; v_gene: TRBV6-5; abundance: -; CDR3aa: CASSDRTARGNTIYF; CDR3nt: TGTGCCAGCAGCGATAGGACAGCCCGTGGAAACACCATATATTTT
d_gene: TRBD2; j_gene: TRBJ2-7; len: 16; v_gene: TRBV4-1; abundance: -; CDR3aa: CASSPSGEPQIYEQYF; CDR3nt: TGCGCCAGCAGCCCTAGCGGGGAACCCCAAATCTACGAGCAGTACTTC
d_gene: TRBD1; j_gene: TRBJ2-7; len: 14; v_gene: TRBV27; abundance: -; CDR3aa: CASSYETGSNEQYF; CDR3nt: TGTGCCAGCAGTTATGAGACAGGGTCCAACGAGCAGTACTTC
d_gene: TRBD2; j_gene: TRBJ2-7; len: 15; v_gene: TRBV2; abundance: -; CDR3aa: CASSEQRGASYEQYF; CDR3nt: TGTGCCAGCAGTGAGCAGCGGGGGGCCTCCTACGAGCAGTACTTC
d_gene: -; j_gene: TRBJ1-2; len: 15; v_gene: TRBV6-1; abundance: -; CDR3aa: CASSEFRTPNYGYTF; CDR3nt: TGTGCCAGCAGTGAATTCAGGACACCTAACTATGGCTACACCTTC
d_gene: -; j_gene: TRBJ2-1; len: 16; v_gene: TRBV19; abundance: -; CDR3aa: CASSIEGQISYNEQFF; CDR3nt: TGTGCCAGTAGTATAGAGGGTCAGATCTCCTACAATGAGCAGTTCTTC
d_gene: -; j_gene: TRBJ2-1; len: 14; v_gene: TRBV18; abundance: -; CDR3aa: CASSPGLPADEQFF; CDR3nt: TGTGCCAGCTCACCGGGGTTACCCGCGGATGAGCAGTTCTTC
d_gene: TRBD2; j_gene: TRBJ2-2; len: 15; v_gene: TRBV5-1; abundance: once; CDR3aa: CASSGAGVGTGELFF; CDR3nt: TGCGCCAGCAGCGGAGCGGGGGTCGGGACCGGGGAGCTGTTTTTT
d_gene: -; j_gene: TRBJ2-5; len: 17; v_gene: TRBV14; abundance: -; CDR3aa: CASSQVSAGLPIGTQYF; CDR3nt: TGTGCCAGCAGCCAAGTCTCGGCGGGGCTACCGATCGGGACCCAGTACTTC